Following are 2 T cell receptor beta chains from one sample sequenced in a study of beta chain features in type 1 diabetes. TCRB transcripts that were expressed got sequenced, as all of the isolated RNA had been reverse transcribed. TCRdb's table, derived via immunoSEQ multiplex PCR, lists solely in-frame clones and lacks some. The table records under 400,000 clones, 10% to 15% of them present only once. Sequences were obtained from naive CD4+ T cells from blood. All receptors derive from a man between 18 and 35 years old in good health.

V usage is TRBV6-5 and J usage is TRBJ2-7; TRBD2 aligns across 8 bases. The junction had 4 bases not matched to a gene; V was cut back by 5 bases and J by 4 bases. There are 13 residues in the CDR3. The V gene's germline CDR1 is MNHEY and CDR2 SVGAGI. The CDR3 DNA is TGTGCCAGCAGTCGGGGGGGAGGTTACGAGCAGTACTTC. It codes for CASSRGGGYEQYF.

CDR3 protein: CASSEQGLGTEAFF. In nucleotides, the CDR3 is TGTGCCAGCAGTGAACAGGGGCTTGGCACTGAAGCTTTCTTT. The chain carries TRBV28 and TRBJ1-1, with 7 bases aligning to TRBD1. Germline V lookup: CDR1 MDHEN, CDR2 SYDVKM. With 5 bases clipped from V and 4 bases from J, the junction kept 7 bases outside the gene matches. The CDR3 loop spans 14 amino acids.